These 27 T cell receptor beta chains came from one sample sequenced in a study of human T cells and chemical hapten exposure. TCRdb itself ran the RACE reads through MiXCR, one entry per CDR3 protein. In the table there are tens of thousands of distinct CDR3 sequences, 9% to 9.5% of which are singletons. Noted time point: patch test 1, 2 weeks after DPC sensitization. As for treatment: therapeutic diphenylcyclopropenone sensitization with weekly scalp DPC. Sequences were derived from whole blood, sampled in connection with sensitization to the hapten diphenylcyclopropenone (DPC). Receptors were obtained from a woman aged 40 to 55 with alopecia areata. Some clones in this sample may be carry-over from other donors' samples.

This clonotype was observed at least ten times. The chain uses TRBV7-9 and TRBJ2-7; 7 bases are a match to TRBD1. The CDR3 extends over 13 amino acids. CDR1 SEHNR and CDR2 FQNEAQ come from the germline V gene (reference sequence). With 5 bases clipped from V and 2 bases from J, the junction kept 3 bases outside the gene matches. For the CDR3, the DNA is TGTGCCAGCAGCACGGACAGGACCTACGAGCAGTACTTC. The encoded protein is CASSTDRTYEQYF. The whole variable domain, filled in from reference TRBV7-9 and TRBJ2-7, reads DTGVSQNPRHKITKRGQNVTFRCDPISEHNRLYWYRQTLGQGPEFLTYFQNEAQLEKSRLLSDRFSAERPKGSFSTLEIQRTEQGDSAMYLCASSTDRTYEQYFGPGTRLTVT.

This clonotype has a handful of counts. The V gene is TRBV29-1, the J gene TRBJ2-3; D gene ambiguous. Per the germline V gene, CDR1 is SQVTM and CDR2 is ANQGSEA. The CDR3 is made up of 11 amino acids. V lost 8 bases and J 4 bases, leaving 10 bases between the germline ends. The CDR3 protein is CSSLFADTQYF. Written as DNA, the CDR3 is TGCAGCAGTCTGTTCGCAGATACGCAGTATTTT.

J is TRBJ1-5 and V is TRBV30; the D gene is possibly TRBD1 (6 bases). Germline V lookup: CDR1 GTSNPN, CDR2 SVGIG (reference sequence). CDR3 length equals 15 residues. V lost 3 bases, J lost 7 bases, and 19 bases lay in between. CDR3 in amino acids: CAWSPQGQGGQPQHF. The DNA for the CDR3 is TGTGCCTGGAGCCCCCAGGGGCAGGGTGGACAGCCCCAGCATTTT.

The gene calls are TRBV6-2 or TRBV6-3 and TRBJ1-1; TRBD1 might be the D (6 bases). CDR3 length: 16 residues. CDR1 MNHEY and CDR2 SVGEGT come from the germline V gene. Trimming removed 0 bases at V and 5 bases at J, with 16 bases between. The CDR3 sequence: CASSYSSEGGGTEAFF. The CDR3 nucleotides are TGTGCCAGCAGTTACTCGAGCGAAGGGGGAGGGACTGAAGCTTTCTTT.

This clonotype was seen ten or more times. V is TRBV7-9 and J is TRBJ1-1; TRBD1 matches 7 bases. Losses at the gene ends were 7 bases for V and 5 bases for J; bases not matched to a gene: 4. Germline CDR1 is SEHNR and CDR2 is FQNEAQ (reference sequence). The CDR3 loop spans 12 amino acids. This chain's CDR3 is CASTPQGTEAFF. The CDR3 region has the DNA TGTGCCAGCACACCACAGGGGACTGAAGCTTTCTTT.

This chain uses TRBV3-1 with TRBJ1-6; D ambiguous. V was pared by 4 bases and J by 7 bases, with 8 bases between. CDR3 length equals 13 residues. Germline V gives CDR1 LGHDT, CDR2 YNNKEL (reference sequence). This CDR3 is CASSLKSNSPLHF. CDR3 coding DNA: TGTGCCAGCAGCCTTAAATCAAATTCACCCCTCCACTTT.

This clonotype came up many times. This sequence joins TRBV10-2 and TRBJ1-2, with D unresolved. Germline V lookup: CDR1 WSHSY, CDR2 SAAADI. CDR3 size: 15 residues. V was pared by 6 bases and J by 3 bases, with 17 bases between. CDR3 sequence: CASRDRAGGDYGYTF. CDR3 nucleotide sequence: TGCGCCAGCAGAGACCGGGCCGGCGGGGACTATGGCTACACCTTC.

This clonotype was seen only a few times. The chain uses TRBV6-1 and TRBJ1-2, with TRBD1 as a possible D gene (6 bases). The CDR3 length is 17 residues. Germline values: CDR1 MNHNS, CDR2 SASEGT. The V end lost 1 base, the J end lost 4 bases, and 19 bases lay between the germline ends. The CDR3 DNA is TGTGCCAGCAGTGAAGGGGGAGCGCAGGGGAGACGCTATGGCTACACCTTC. As protein: CASSEGGAQGRRYGYTF.

This rearrangement joins TRBV29-1 to TRBJ2-1; D uncertain. V was pared by 0 bases and J by 11 bases, with 8 bases between. This CDR3 comprises 11 residues. Per the germline V gene, CDR1 is SQVTM and CDR2 is ANQGSEA. The CDR3 here is CSVEDRRKQFF. Here the CDR3 DNA reads TGCAGCGTTGAAGATCGGCGGAAGCAGTTCTTC.

This clonotype was seen at least ten times. J is TRBJ1-3 and V is TRBV7-2; 8 bases are shared with TRBD1. Losses at the gene ends were 5 bases for V and 2 bases for J; bases not matched to a gene: 8. This CDR3 is 16 amino acids long. Per germline, CDR1 SGHTA and CDR2 FQGNSA. CDR3 protein: CASSLDRGLTGNTIYF. The CDR3 nucleotides read TGTGCCAGCAGCCTTGACAGGGGACTAACTGGAAACACCATATATTTT.

This clonotype occurred many times. The rearrangement links TRBV7-2 to TRBJ2-7, with D hard to call. The CDR3 length is 11 residues. V shed 5 bases and J shed 6 bases, with 8 bases lying between them. Germline V gene data show CDR1 as SGHTA and CDR2 as FQGNSA. The CDR3 protein is CASSEVAEQYF. CDR3 in DNA: TGTGCCAGCAGCGAAGTAGCCGAGCAGTACTTC.

The sample holds a few counts of this clonotype. The rearrangement joins TRBV6-5 to TRBJ1-1; D not resolved. In germline, CDR1 is MNHEY, CDR2 SVGAGI. With 5 bases removed from V and 6 bases from J, the gap between germline ends came to 16 bases. CDR3 length: 14 residues. CDR3 sequence (DNA): TGTGCCAGCAGTATGTATGCCCTTGATTCTGAAGCTTTCTTT. Translating gives CASSMYALDSEAFF.

This clonotype was counted many times. Written as DNA, the CDR3 is TGTGCCAGCAGCTTAGTACTAGACGACAATGAGCAGTTCTTC. Translated, it gives CASSLVLDDNEQFF. The V and J genes are TRBV7-9 and TRBJ2-1, with D possibly being TRBD2 (5 bases). Trimming stripped 1 base from V and 5 bases from J, with 9 bases between. Per the germline V gene, CDR1 is SEHNR and CDR2 is FQNEAQ (reference sequence). The CDR3 has 14 residues.

V and J are TRBV29-1 and TRBJ1-2; 9 nucleotides agree with TRBD1. The CDR3 consists of 12 residues. V lost 8 bases, J lost 3 bases, and 4 bases stayed unmatched. CDR1 and CDR2 from the germline V gene are SQVTM and ANQGSEA. CDR3 DNA sequence: TGCAGCACCCGGACAGGGGACTATGGCTACACCTTC. This codes for CSTRTGDYGYTF. The variable domain in full, completed from reference TRBV29-1 and TRBJ1-2, reads SAVISQKPSRDICQRGTSLTIQCQVDSQVTMMFWYRQQPGQSLTLIATANQGSEATYESGFVIDKFPISRPNLTFSTLTVSNMSPEDSSIYLCSTRTGDYGYTFGSGTRLTVV.

This chain joins TRBV5-1 and TRBJ2-3; D is perhaps TRBD2 (5 bases). Germline V gene lookup returns CDR1 SGHRS and CDR2 YFSETQ. V was shortened by 0 bases and J by 3 bases, with 8 bases between the two germline ends. The CDR3 is 14 residues long. For the CDR3, the DNA is TGCGCCAGCAGCTTGGTCGGGGAGACAGATACGCAGTATTTT. Protein product: CASSLVGETDTQYF.

The table lists this clonotype with many counts. The V call is TRBV12-3 or TRBV12-4, the J call TRBJ1-5; D remains ambiguous. The CDR3 consists of 16 residues. Trimming cost V 3 bases and J 5 bases, with 17 bases left between them. The CDR3 DNA sequence: TGTGCCAGCAGTTTGGGCTTGGCCCGCAAGGATCAGCCCCAGCATTTT. This translates into CASSLGLARKDQPQHF.

This sequence joins TRBV2 and TRBJ1-5, with D unresolved. The CDR3 has 13 residues. Germline assignment: CDR1 SNHLY and CDR2 FYNNEI. The V gene lost 8 bases and the J gene lost 0 bases, with 8 bases spanning the gap. Here the CDR3 DNA reads TGTGCCAGCCTGGGCCATAGCAATCAGCCCCAGCATTTT. This codes for CASLGHSNQPQHF. Full variable domain (rest looked up from reference TRBV2 and TRBJ1-5): EPEVTQTPSHQVTQMGQEVILRCVPISNHLYFYWYRQILGQKVEFLVSFYNNEISEKSEIFDDQFSVERPDGSNFTLKIRSTKLEDSAMYFCASLGHSNQPQHFGDGTRLSIL.

The table lists this clonotype with a few counts. The chain carries TRBV24-1 and TRBJ1-2; D gene uncertain. The V and J ends lost 4 bases and 10 bases respectively, with 12 bases between them. This CDR3 is built from 12 residues. The germline gives CDR1 KGHDR, CDR2 SFDVKD. The CDR3 DNA follows: TGTGCCACCAGTGACGATGGACGGACCTACACCTTC. This sequence encodes CATSDDGRTYTF.

This clonotype was seen more than once but under ten times. This chain joins TRBV29-1 and TRBJ2-1, with a tentative D call TRBD1 (6 bases). This CDR3 comprises 11 residues. Germline V gene lookup returns CDR1 SQVTM and CDR2 ANQGSEA. Trimming left V 7 bases short and J 7 bases short, with 11 bases between. Here the CDR3 reads CSARGTNEQFF. Here the CDR3 DNA reads TGCAGCGCCAGAGGGACAAATGAGCAGTTCTTC.

This sequence joins TRBV13 and TRBJ1-3, with 9 bases lining up with TRBD1. With V trimmed by 2 bases and J by 2 bases, 10 bases remained unmatched. From germline, CDR1 is PRHDT and CDR2 FYEKMQ (reference sequence). The CDR3 length is 18 residues. The chain's CDR3 is CASSLPGQGLKPGNTIYF. CDR3 DNA: TGTGCCAGCAGCTTACCGGGACAGGGTTTAAAGCCTGGAAACACCATATATTTT. Full variable domain (outside the CDR3, taken from reference TRBV13 and TRBJ1-3): AAGVIQSPRHLIKEKRETATLKCYPIPRHDTVYWYQQGPGQDPQFLISFYEKMQSDKGSIPDRFSAQQFSDYHSELNMSSLELGDSALYFCASSLPGQGLKPGNTIYFGEGSWLTVV.

This clonotype has only a few counts. The chain carries TRBV27 and TRBJ2-7; TRBD2 aligns across 8 bases. V trimming: 2 bases; J trimming: 4 bases; junction bases outside the gene matches: 7. The CDR3 is 15 residues long. Germline V lookup: CDR1 MNHEY, CDR2 SMNVEV (reference sequence). The CDR3 DNA follows: TGTGCCAGCAGTTTAAAGCGGGGGTCCCTTTACGAGCAGTACTTC. Its translation is CASSLKRGSLYEQYF.

There are a few counts of this clonotype. The rearrangement joins TRBV5-1 to TRBJ1-1; D not resolved. This CDR3 spans 13 amino acids. Germline CDR1 SGHRS, CDR2 YFSETQ. V dropped 1 base and J dropped 4 bases, with 8 bases sitting between them. The CDR3 protein is CASSLMGSTEAFF. For the CDR3, the DNA is TGCGCCAGCAGCTTGATGGGGAGCACTGAAGCTTTCTTT.

The genes are TRBV5-1 and TRBJ1-4; D unclear. V was clipped by 1 base and J by 5 bases, with 12 bases between them. Germline V gene lookup returns CDR1 SGHRS and CDR2 YFSETQ. The CDR3 sequence is 15 residues long. This CDR3 reads CASSLFVRPNEKLFF. The CDR3 bases are TGCGCCAGCAGCTTGTTCGTGCGGCCAAATGAAAAACTGTTTTTT.

The sample holds many counts of this clonotype. The chain is built from TRBV4-1 and TRBJ1-1; tentative D call: TRBD1 (5 bases). The V end lost 1 base, the J end lost 8 bases, and 14 bases lay between the germline ends. Germline lookup yields CDR1 MGHRA and CDR2 YSYEKL. The CDR3 spans 14 residues. The CDR3, as DNA: TGCGCCAGCAGCCAAGCAGTGGCAGGGCTAGAAGCTTTCTTT. This sequence encodes CASSQAVAGLEAFF.

In its sample, this clonotype was seen many times. The chain uses TRBV29-1 and TRBJ1-1; D is perhaps TRBD1 (5 bases). There are 13 residues in the CDR3. Germline CDR1 is SQVTM and CDR2 is ANQGSEA. V was pared by 7 bases and J by 0 bases, with 12 bases between. The CDR3 loop reads CSARQGLNTEAFF. CDR3 DNA sequence: TGCAGCGCTCGGCAGGGATTGAACACTGAAGCTTTCTTT.

The chain employs TRBV5-1 and TRBJ2-6, with D hard to call. CDR1 and CDR2 from the germline V gene are SGHRS and YFSETQ. The CDR3 loop spans 13 amino acids. Between the trimmed V and J ends, which lost 6 bases and 2 bases, there was a span of 6 bases. CDR3: CASKEPGANVLTF. DNA of the CDR3: TGCGCCAGCAAAGAGCCTGGGGCCAACGTCCTGACTTTC. Full variable domain (missing parts from reference TRBV5-1 and TRBJ2-6): KAGVTQTPRYLIKTRGQQVTLSCSPISGHRSVSWYQQTPGQGLQFLFEYFSETQRNKGNFPGRFSGRQFSNSRSEMNVSTLELGDSALYLCASKEPGANVLTFGAGSRLTVL.

This clonotype was seen ten or more times. The chain links TRBV7-9 to TRBJ1-1; D perhaps matches TRBD1 (6 bases). Trimming pared 4 bases from V and 1 base from J, leaving 13 bases between. Looked up from germline, CDR1 is SEHNR and CDR2 is FQNEAQ (reference sequence). CDR3 length equals 15 residues. In nucleotides, the CDR3 is TGTGCCAGCAGCTCCCGGGGGGCGCCGAACACTGAAGCTTTCTTT. This translates into CASSSRGAPNTEAFF.